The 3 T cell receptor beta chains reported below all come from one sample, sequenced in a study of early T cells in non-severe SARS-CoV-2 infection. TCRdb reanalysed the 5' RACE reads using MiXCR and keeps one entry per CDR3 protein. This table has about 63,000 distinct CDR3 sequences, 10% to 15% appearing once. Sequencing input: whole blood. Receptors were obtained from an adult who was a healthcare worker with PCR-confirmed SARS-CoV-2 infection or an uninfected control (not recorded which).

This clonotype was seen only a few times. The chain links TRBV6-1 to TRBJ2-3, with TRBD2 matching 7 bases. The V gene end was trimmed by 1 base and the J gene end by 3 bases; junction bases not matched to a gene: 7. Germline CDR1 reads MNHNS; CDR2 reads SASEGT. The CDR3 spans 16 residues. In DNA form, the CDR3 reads TGTGCCAGCAGTGAAGTAATGGGGACTACGACAGATACGCAGTATTTT. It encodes CASSEVMGTTTDTQYF.

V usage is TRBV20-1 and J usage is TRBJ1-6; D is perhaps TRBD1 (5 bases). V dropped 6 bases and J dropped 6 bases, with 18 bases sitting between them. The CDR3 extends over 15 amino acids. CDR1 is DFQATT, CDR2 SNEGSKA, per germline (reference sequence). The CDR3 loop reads CSASGGDQGNSPLHF. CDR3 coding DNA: TGCAGTGCCTCAGGAGGCGACCAGGGTAATTCACCCCTCCACTTT.

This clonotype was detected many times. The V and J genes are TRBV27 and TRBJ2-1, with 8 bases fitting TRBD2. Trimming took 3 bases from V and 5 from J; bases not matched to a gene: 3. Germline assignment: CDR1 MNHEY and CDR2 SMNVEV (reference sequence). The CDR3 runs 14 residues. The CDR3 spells CASSLRRGDNEQFF. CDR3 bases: TGTGCCAGCAGTTTGAGGCGGGGGGACAATGAGCAGTTCTTC.